This T cell receptor (beta chain) was recovered during a study of blood T cell repertoires in COVID-19. This CDR3 is 14 amino acids long. Germline V CDR1 and CDR2: SGHNT, YENEEA. V shed 1 base, J shed 6 bases, and the junction held 4 bases outside the gene matches. This table comes from immunoSEQ multiplex PCR, and its TCRdb copy is limited to in-frame clones, with some not included. This sample has over 350,000 clones; approximately 88% occur once, and the top ten carry roughly 0.97%. The sequence came from a woman in her thirties with acute COVID-19. The sequencing sample was made of PBMCs or T cells enriched from blood (not recorded which). This chain links TRBV11-3 with TRBJ2-3; the match to TRBD1 covers 7 bases. This CDR3 reads CASSLGQGRDTQYF. DNA for the CDR3: TGTGCCAGCAGCTTAGGACAGGGTCGGGATACGCAGTATTTT.